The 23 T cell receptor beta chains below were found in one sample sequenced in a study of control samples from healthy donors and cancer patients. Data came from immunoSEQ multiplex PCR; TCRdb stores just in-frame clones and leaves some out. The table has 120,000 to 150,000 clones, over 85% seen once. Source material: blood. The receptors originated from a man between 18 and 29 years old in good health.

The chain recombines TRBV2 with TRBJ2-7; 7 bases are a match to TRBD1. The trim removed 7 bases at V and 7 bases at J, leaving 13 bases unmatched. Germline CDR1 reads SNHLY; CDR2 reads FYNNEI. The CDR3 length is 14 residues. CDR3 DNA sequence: TGTGCCAGCAACGAGGGACAGTGGTCGGGGGAGCAGTACTTC. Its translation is CASNEGQWSGEQYF.

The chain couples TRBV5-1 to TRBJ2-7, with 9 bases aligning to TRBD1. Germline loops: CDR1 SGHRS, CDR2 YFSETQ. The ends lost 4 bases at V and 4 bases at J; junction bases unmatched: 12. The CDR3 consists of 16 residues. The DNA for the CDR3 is TGCGCCAGCAGCGGCCTGGGGGACAGGGACCGTTACGAGCAGTACTTC. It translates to CASSGLGDRDRYEQYF.

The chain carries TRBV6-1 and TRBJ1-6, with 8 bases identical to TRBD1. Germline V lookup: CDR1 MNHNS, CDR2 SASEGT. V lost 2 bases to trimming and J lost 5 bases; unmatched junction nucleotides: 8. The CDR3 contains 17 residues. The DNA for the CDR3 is TGTGCCAGCAGTGAAAGGCTGACAGGGGTGAATAATTCACCCCTCCACTTT. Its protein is CASSERLTGVNNSPLHF.

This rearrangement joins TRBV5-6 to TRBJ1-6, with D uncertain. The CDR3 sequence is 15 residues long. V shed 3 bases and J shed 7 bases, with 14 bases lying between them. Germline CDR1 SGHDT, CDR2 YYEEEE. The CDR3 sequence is CASSWAPLENSPLHF. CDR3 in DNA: TGTGCCAGCAGCTGGGCCCCCTTAGAAAATTCACCCCTCCACTTT.

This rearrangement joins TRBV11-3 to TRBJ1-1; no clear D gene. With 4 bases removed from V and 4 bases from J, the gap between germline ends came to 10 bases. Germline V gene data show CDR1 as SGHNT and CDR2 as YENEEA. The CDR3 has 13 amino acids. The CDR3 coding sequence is TGTGCCAGCAGCTCAGTGACGGGCACTGAAGCTTTCTTT. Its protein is CASSSVTGTEAFF.

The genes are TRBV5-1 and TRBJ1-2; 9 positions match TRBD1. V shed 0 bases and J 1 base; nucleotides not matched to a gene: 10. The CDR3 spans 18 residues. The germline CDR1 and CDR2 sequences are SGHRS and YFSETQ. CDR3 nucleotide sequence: TGCGCCAGCAGCTTGGGCCCCACAGGGGGCAGGGATAACTATGGCTACACCTTC. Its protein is CASSLGPTGGRDNYGYTF.

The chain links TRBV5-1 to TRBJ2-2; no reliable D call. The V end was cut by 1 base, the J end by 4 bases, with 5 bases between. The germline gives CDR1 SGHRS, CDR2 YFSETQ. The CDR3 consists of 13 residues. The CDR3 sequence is CASSLTPTGELFF. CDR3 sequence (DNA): TGCGCCAGCAGCTTGACCCCCACCGGGGAGCTGTTTTTT.

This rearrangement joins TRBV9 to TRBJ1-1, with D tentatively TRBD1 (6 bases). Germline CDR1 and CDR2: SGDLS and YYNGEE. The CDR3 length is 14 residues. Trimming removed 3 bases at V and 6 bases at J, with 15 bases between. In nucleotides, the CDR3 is TGTGCCAGCAGCGCTTGGGGGGCCCCGGCTGAAGCTTTCTTT. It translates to CASSAWGAPAEAFF.

The CDR3 nucleotides are TGTGCCAGTAGCCTGACTCGTTACCGTGGGGCCCAGTACTTC. It specifies CASSLTRYRGAQYF. The rearrangement links TRBV19 to TRBJ2-5; D remains unclear. V dropped 6 bases and J dropped 9 bases, with 20 bases sitting between them. Germline V gene lookup returns CDR1 LNHDA and CDR2 SQIVND (reference sequence). This CDR3 region has 14 residues. Full variable domain (outside the CDR3, taken from reference TRBV19 and TRBJ2-5): DGGITQSPKYLFRKEGQNVTLSCEQNLNHDAMYWYRQDPGQGLRLIYYSQIVNDFQKGDIAEGYSVSREKKESFPLTVTSAQKNPTAFYLCASSLTRYRGAQYFGPGTRLLVL.

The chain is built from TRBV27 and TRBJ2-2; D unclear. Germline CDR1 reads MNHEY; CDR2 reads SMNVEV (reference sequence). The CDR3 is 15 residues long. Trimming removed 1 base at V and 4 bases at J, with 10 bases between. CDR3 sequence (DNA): TGTGCCAGCAGTTTATGGGTAGACTCCACCGGGGAGCTGTTTTTT. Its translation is CASSLWVDSTGELFF.

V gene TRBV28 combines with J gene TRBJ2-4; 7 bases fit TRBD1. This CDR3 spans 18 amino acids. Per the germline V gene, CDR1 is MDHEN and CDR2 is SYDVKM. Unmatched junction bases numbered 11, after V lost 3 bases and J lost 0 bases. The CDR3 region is CASSFHPTGPLAKNIQYF. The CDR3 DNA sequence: TGTGCCAGCAGTTTTCATCCGACAGGGCCCCTAGCCAAAAACATTCAGTACTTC.

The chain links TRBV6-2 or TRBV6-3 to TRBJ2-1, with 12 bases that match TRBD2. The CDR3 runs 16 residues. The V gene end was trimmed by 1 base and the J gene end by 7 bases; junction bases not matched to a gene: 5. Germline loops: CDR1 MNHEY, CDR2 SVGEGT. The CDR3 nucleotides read TGTGCCAGCAGTTACTGGACTAGCGGGACGGGAAATGAGCAGTTCTTC. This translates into CASSYWTSGTGNEQFF.

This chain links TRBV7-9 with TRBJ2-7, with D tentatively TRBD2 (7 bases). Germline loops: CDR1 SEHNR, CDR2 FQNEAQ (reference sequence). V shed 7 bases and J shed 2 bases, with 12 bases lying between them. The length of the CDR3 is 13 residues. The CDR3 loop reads CASTGGLTYEQYF. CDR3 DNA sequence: TGTGCCAGCACGGGGGGCCTCACCTACGAGCAGTACTTC. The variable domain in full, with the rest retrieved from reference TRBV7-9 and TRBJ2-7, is DTGVSQNPRHKITKRGQNVTFRCDPISEHNRLYWYRQTLGQGPEFLTYFQNEAQLEKSRLLSDRFSAERPKGSFSTLEIQRTEQGDSAMYLCASTGGLTYEQYFGPGTRLTVT.

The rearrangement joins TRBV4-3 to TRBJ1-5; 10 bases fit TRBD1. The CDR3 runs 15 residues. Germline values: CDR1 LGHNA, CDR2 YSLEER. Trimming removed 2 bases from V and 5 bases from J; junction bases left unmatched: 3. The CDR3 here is CASSQRTGGDQPQHF. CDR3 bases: TGCGCCAGCAGCCAAAGGACAGGGGGGGATCAGCCCCAGCATTTT.

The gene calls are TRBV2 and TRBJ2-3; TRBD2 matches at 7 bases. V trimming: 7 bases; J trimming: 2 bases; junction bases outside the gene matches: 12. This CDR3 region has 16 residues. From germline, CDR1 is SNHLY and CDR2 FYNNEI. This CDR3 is CASIIFGGSYTDTQYF. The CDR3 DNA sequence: TGTGCCAGCATCATATTCGGGGGGTCTTACACAGATACGCAGTATTTT.

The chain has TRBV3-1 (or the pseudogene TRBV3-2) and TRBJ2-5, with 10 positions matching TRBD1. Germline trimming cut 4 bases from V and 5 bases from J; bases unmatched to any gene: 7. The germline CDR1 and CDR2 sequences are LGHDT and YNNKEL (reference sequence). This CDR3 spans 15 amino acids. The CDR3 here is CASSRSTGGSETQYF. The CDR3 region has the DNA TGTGCCAGCAGCCGCTCGACAGGGGGCAGTGAGACCCAGTACTTC.

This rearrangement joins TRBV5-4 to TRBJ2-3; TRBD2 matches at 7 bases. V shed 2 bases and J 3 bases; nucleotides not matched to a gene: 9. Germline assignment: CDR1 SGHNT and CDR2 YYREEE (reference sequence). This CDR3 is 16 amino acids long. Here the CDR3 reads CASSLAREMWTDTQYF. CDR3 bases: TGTGCCAGCAGCTTAGCGCGGGAGATGTGGACAGATACGCAGTATTTT.

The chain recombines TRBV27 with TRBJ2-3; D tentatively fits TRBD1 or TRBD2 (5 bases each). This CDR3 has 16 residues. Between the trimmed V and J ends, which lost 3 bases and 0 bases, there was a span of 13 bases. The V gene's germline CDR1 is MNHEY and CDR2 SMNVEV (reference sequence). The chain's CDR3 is CASSFLGESSTDTQYF. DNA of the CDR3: TGTGCCAGCAGTTTTTTGGGGGAATCTAGCACAGATACGCAGTATTTT.

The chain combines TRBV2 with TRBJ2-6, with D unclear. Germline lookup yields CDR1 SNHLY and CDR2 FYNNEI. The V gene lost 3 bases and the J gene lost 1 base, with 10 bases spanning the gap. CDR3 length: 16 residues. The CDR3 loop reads CASSDTSFSGANVLTF. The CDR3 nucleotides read TGTGCCAGCAGTGACACGTCTTTTTCTGGGGCCAACGTCCTGACTTTC.

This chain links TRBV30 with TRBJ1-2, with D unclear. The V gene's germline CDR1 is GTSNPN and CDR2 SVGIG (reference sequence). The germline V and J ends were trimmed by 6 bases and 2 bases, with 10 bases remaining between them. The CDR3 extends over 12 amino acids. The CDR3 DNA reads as TGTGCCTGCGCGGGCAGCAACTATGGCTACACCTTC. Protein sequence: CACAGSNYGYTF.

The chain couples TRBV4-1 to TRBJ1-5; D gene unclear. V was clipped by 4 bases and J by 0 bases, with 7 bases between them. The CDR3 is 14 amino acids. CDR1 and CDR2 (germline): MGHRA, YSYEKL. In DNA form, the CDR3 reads TGCGCCAGCAGCCCTTTTAATAGCAATCAGCCCCAGCATTTT. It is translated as CASSPFNSNQPQHF.

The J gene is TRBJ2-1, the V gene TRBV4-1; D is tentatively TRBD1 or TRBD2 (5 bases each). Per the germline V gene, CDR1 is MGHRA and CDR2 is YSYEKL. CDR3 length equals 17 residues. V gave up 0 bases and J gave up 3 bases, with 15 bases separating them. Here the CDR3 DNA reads TGCGCCAGCAGCCAAGACGCGAGGGGTTTATTCTACAATGAGCAGTTCTTC. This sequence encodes CASSQDARGLFYNEQFF.

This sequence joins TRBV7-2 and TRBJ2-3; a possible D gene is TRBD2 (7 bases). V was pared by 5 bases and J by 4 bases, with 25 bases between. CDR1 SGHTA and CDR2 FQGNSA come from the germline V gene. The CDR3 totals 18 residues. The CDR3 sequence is CASSPPTEGGQFADTQYF. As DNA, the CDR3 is TGTGCCAGCAGCCCACCAACCGAGGGGGGGCAGTTCGCAGATACGCAGTATTTT.